A selection of T cell receptor beta chains follows, all from one sample in a study of T cell responses to AZD1222 COVID-19 vaccine. Clones were sequenced by immunoSEQ multiplex PCR, and TCRdb holds only the in-frame ones, with some missing. The table lists approximately 100,000 clones, 87% of them singletons. The sequenced sample was peripheral blood, obtained on day 0 of AZD1222 vaccination. The source of these receptors is an adult in good health. The CDR3 runs from the conserved cysteine through the conserved F or W. The D gene is left open where the match is weak. Rows give clone size only sometimes, using once, few, many, or a class for an expanded clone.

V gene	D gene	J gene	clone size	CDR3 protein	CDR3 DNA
TRBV18	TRBD1	TRBJ1-5	NA	CASSPLGQGYQPQHF	TGTGCCAGCTCACCCCTGGGACAGGGGTATCAGCCCCAGCATTTT
TRBV5-5	NA	TRBJ1-2	NA	CASSWSPDYGYTF	TGTGCCAGCAGCTGGAGTCCTGATTATGGCTACACCTTC
TRBV19	NA	TRBJ2-1	NA	CASSDDPGRLGNEQFF	TGTGCCAGTAGTGATGACCCCGGCCGGTTGGGCAATGAGCAGTTCTTC
TRBV13	NA	TRBJ1-4	NA	CASSLRGTNEKLFF	TGTGCCAGCAGCTTGAGAGGCACTAATGAAAAACTGTTTTTT
TRBV7-8	TRBD2	TRBJ2-7	NA	CASSSSSRGDYEQYF	TGTGCCAGCAGCTCGAGCTCGCGGGGGGACTACGAGCAGTACTTC
TRBV7-8	TRBD1	TRBJ2-7	NA	CASRPLPGQAWTYEQYF	TGTGCCAGCAGGCCCCTACCGGGACAGGCGTGGACCTACGAGCAGTACTTC
TRBV5-6	NA	TRBJ1-1	NA	CASSSGEGNTEAFF	TGTGCCAGCAGCTCAGGAGAGGGCAACACTGAAGCTTTCTTT
TRBV7-8	TRBD1	TRBJ1-5	NA	CASSLFVGQGAEGNQPQHF	TGTGCCAGCAGCCTTTTTGTAGGACAGGGGGCTGAAGGCAATCAGCCCCAGCATTTT
TRBV6-5	NA	TRBJ1-6	NA	CASSYLPGNSPLHF	TGTGCCAGCAGTTACCTGCCGGGAAATTCACCCCTCCACTTT
TRBV4-3	TRBD2	TRBJ2-5	once	CASSQELPGGPGETQYF	TGCGCCAGCAGCCAAGAGTTGCCGGGGGGGCCGGGGGAGACCCAGTACTTC
TRBV11-2	NA	TRBJ2-7	once	CASSLEAAGSSFYEQYF	TGTGCCAGCAGCTTAGAGGCAGCAGGCAGTTCTTTCTACGAGCAGTACTTC
TRBV13	TRBD1	TRBJ1-6	NA	CASSSGTAGSPLHF	TGTGCCAGCAGCTCCGGGACAGCAGGATCACCCCTCCACTTT
TRBV6-5	NA	TRBJ1-2	once	CATQTGNYGYTF	TGTGCCACTCAAACAGGGAACTATGGCTACACCTTC
TRBV18	TRBD2	TRBJ2-1	NA	CASSRQTSGGGNEQFF	TGTGCCAGCTCACGGCAAACTAGCGGGGGCGGCAATGAGCAGTTCTTC
TRBV6-5	NA	TRBJ1-5	NA	CASSYSSNGPQHF	TGTGCCAGCAGTTACTCTTCTAATGGGCCCCAGCATTTT
TRBV18	NA	TRBJ2-5	few	CASSLTQGETQYF	TGTGCCAGCTCCCTCACTCAGGGAGAGACCCAGTACTTC
TRBV5-1	NA	TRBJ1-2	NA	CASSWETGANYGYTF	TGCGCCAGCAGCTGGGAGACGGGAGCTAACTATGGCTACACCTTC
TRBV19	TRBD1	TRBJ2-2	NA	CASRSTGANTGELFF	TGTGCCAGTAGATCGACAGGGGCGAACACCGGGGAGCTGTTTTTT
TRBV4-1	TRBD1	TRBJ2-2	NA	CASSPARDRGGSGELFF	TGCGCCAGCTCTCCCGCGAGGGACAGGGGGGGGTCCGGGGAGCTGTTTTTT
TRBV3-1/TRBV3-2	NA	TRBJ2-5	NA	CASSPDGKETQYF	TGTGCCAGCAGCCCGGACGGAAAAGAGACCCAGTACTTC
TRBV3-1/TRBV3-2	NA	TRBJ1-4	NA	CASSQDRGVNEKLFF	TGTGCCAGCAGCCAAGACAGGGGTGTGAATGAAAAACTGTTTTTT
TRBV3-1/TRBV3-2	NA	TRBJ1-1	NA	CASSQVSENTEAFF	TGTGCCAGCAGCCAAGTAAGCGAGAACACTGAAGCTTTCTTT
TRBV3-1/TRBV3-2	TRBD2	TRBJ2-1	NA	CASSPGMGLADYNEQFF	TGTGCCAGCAGCCCGGGGATGGGACTAGCAGATTACAATGAGCAGTTCTTC